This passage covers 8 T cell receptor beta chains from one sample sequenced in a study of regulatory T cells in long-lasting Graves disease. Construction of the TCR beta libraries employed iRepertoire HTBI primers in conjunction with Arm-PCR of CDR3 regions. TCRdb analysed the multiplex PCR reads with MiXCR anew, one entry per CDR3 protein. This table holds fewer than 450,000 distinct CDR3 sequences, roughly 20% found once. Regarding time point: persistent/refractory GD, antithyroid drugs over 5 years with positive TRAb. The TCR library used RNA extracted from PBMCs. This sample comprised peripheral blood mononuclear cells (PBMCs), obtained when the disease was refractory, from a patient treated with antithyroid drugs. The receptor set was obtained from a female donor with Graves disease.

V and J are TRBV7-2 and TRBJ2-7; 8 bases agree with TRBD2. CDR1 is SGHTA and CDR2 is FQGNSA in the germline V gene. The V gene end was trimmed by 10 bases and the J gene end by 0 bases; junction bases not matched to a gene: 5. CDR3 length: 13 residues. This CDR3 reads CATSGTSSYEQYF. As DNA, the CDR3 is TGTGCCACATCCGGGACTAGCTCCTACGAGCAGTACTTC.

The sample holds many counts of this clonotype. CDR3 protein: CASSSWTGTLGETQYF. The CDR3, as DNA: TGTGCCAGCAGCTCTTGGACAGGGACCTTAGGAGAGACCCAGTACTTC. V gene TRBV11-2 combines with J gene TRBJ2-5; TRBD1 agrees at 8 bases. The CDR3 length is 16 residues. Germline CDR1 reads SGHAT; CDR2 reads FQNNGV. V gave up 4 bases and J gave up 4 bases; unmatched junction bases: 11.

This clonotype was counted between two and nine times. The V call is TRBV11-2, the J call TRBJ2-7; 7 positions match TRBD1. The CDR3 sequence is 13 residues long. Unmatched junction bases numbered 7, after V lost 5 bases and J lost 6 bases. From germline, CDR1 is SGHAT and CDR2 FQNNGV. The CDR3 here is CASSVRQGSEQYF. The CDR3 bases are TGTGCCAGCAGCGTGCGACAGGGTTCCGAGCAGTACTTC. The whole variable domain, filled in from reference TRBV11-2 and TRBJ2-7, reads EAGVAQSPRYKIIEKRQSVAFWCNPISGHATLYWYQQILGQGPKLLIQFQNNGVVDDSQLPKDRFSAERLKGVDSTLKIQPAKLEDSAVYLCASSVRQGSEQYFGPGTRLTVT.

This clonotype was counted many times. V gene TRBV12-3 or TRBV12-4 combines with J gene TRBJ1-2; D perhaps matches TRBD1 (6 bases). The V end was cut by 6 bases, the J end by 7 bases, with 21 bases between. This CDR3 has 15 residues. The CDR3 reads CASSVTGWGWLGYTF. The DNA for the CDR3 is TGTGCCAGCAGCGTGACAGGATGGGGTTGGCTTGGCTACACCTTC.

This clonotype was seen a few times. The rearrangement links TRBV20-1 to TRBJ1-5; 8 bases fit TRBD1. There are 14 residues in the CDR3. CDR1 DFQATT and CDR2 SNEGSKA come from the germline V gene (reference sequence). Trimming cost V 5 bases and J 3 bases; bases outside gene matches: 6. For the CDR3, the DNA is TGCAGTGCTTGGTCAGGGGGCACCAATCAGCCCCAGCATTTT. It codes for CSAWSGGTNQPQHF.

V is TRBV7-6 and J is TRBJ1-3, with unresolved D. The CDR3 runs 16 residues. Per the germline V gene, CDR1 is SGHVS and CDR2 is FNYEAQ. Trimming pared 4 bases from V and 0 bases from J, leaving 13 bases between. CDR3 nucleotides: TGTGCCAGCAGCTCAGACGGCCCGCACTCTGGAAACACCATATATTTT. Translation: CASSSDGPHSGNTIYF.

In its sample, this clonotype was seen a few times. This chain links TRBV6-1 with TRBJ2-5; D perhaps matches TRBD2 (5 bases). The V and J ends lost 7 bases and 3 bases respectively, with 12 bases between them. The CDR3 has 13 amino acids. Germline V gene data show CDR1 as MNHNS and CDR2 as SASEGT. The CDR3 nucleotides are TGTGCCAGCACCGTCCCGGAGGAAGAGACCCAGTACTTC. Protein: CASTVPEEETQYF.

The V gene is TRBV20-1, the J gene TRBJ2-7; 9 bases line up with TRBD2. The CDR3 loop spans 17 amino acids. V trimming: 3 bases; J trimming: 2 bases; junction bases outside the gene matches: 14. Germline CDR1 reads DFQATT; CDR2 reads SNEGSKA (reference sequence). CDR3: CSASSIRVGTSTYEQYF. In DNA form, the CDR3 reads TGCAGTGCTAGTTCTATCAGGGTCGGGACTAGCACCTACGAGCAGTACTTC.